The present T cell receptor beta chain was sequenced within a study of brain T cells in children with intractable seizures. The CDR3 runs to 14 residues. Germline CDR1 is SQVTM and CDR2 is ANQGSEA. Trimming stripped 0 bases from V and 5 bases from J, with 13 bases between. TCRdb keeps only in-frame clones here, not all; method: immunoSEQ multiplex PCR. The sample holds around 41,000 clones, 75% to 95% seen once. The clonotype originates from a girl under 10 years old with tuberous sclerosis and intractable seizures. Sequences were derived from peripheral blood, sampled at surgery. The chain links TRBV29-1 to TRBJ1-2; perhaps TRBD1 as D (5 bases). The CDR3 DNA sequence: TGCAGCGTTGAAGATCTGGGGGTTCGGTATGGCTACACCTTC. Residues: CSVEDLGVRYGYTF.